Below are 5 T cell receptor beta chains sequenced from a single sample in a study of cytomegalovirus exposure and HLA in healthy donors. PCR used 60 Vbeta primers and 13 Jbeta primers. Here immunoSEQ multiplex PCR was the method, and the copy in TCRdb shows in-frame clones only, minus some. The table has around 150,000 clones, under 85% seen once. The sample taken for sequencing was PBMCs. These receptors all stem from a man aged 45-65 years in good health and CMV-seropositive.

The V gene is TRBV28, the J gene TRBJ2-7, with D unresolved. The V end lost 2 bases, the J end lost 3 bases, and 11 bases lay between the germline ends. The germline gives CDR1 MDHEN, CDR2 SYDVKM. The length of the CDR3 is 14 residues. CDR3 residues: CASSLGQNLYEQYF. The CDR3 DNA is TGTGCCAGCAGTTTAGGCCAGAACCTCTACGAGCAGTACTTC.

This clone appeared a few times. This chain joins TRBV11-3 and TRBJ2-1; 10 bases fit TRBD2. V shed 5 bases and J 6 bases; nucleotides not matched to a gene: 10. CDR1 is SGHNT and CDR2 is YENEEA in the germline V gene. There are 16 residues in the CDR3. CDR3 amino acids: CASSLRTSGLTNEQFF. As DNA, the CDR3 is TGTGCCAGCAGCCTAAGGACTAGCGGACTTACCAATGAGCAGTTCTTC.

V usage is TRBV11-2 and J usage is TRBJ2-5; 8 bases are shared with TRBD1. The assigned J gene may be wrong: the sequence end matches TRBJ2-7 better. CDR3 length: 15 residues. The germline gives CDR1 SGHAT, CDR2 FQNNGV. CDR3 region: CASSLGDRGPYEQYF. The CDR3 nucleotides are TGTGCCAGCAGCTTAGGAGACAGGGGTCCCTACGAGCAGTACTTC.

This chain joins TRBV5-6 and TRBJ1-1; no reliable D call. Germline assignment: CDR1 SGHDT and CDR2 YYEEEE. The CDR3 is 17 residues long. Trimming cost V 3 bases and J 0 bases, with 18 bases left between them. The chain's CDR3 is CASSSTPVYVMNTEAFF. For the CDR3, the DNA is TGTGCCAGCAGCTCCACCCCAGTTTATGTCATGAACACTGAAGCTTTCTTT.

The chain links TRBV28 to TRBJ1-5; D is possibly TRBD1 (5 bases). The CDR3 length is 15 residues. Between the trimmed V and J ends, which lost 4 bases and 10 bases, there was a span of 20 bases. The germline gives CDR1 MDHEN, CDR2 SYDVKM. The CDR3 reads CASSSPMRGTPPQHF. The CDR3 nucleotides read TGTGCCAGCAGTTCGCCTATGCGGGGCACCCCTCCCCAGCATTTT.